Listed below are T cell receptor beta chains from one sample, sequenced in a study of blood T cell repertoires in COVID-19. Sequencing was performed with immunoSEQ multiplex PCR; in TCRdb, only in-frame clones are kept and a portion is missing. Of about 190,000 clones listed, 84% are singletons. Sequenced sample: peripheral blood. These receptors all stem from a human donor in a cohort sampled during active COVID-19. Both conserved end residues are part of each CDR3. D genes are given only for firm matches. For some rows the clone size is stated as once, few or many, or as a class when expanded; others skip it.

TRBD2,-,TRBJ2-3,TRBV7-2,TGTGCCAGCAGCTTAGCGGGTAGCGGGGGGCCAACAGATACGCAGTATTTT,CASSLAGSGGPTDTQYF
-,-,TRBJ1-3,TRBV2,TGTGCCAGCAGTGAAACGATGAGCTCTGGAAACACCATATATTTT,CASSETMSSGNTIYF
TRBD1,once,TRBJ1-6,TRBV10-3,TGTGCCATCAGTGAACAGGGGGCTTGGGGTAATTCACCCCTCCACTTT,CAISEQGAWGNSPLHF
-,-,TRBJ1-3,TRBV18,TGTGCCAGCTCACCTCCAGGACAGTTTATCGCCACTGGAAACACCATATATTTT,CASSPPGQFIATGNTIYF
-,-,TRBJ2-5,TRBV11-2,TGTGCCAGCAGCTTAGGTGCGGGGAGGGAGACCCAGTACTTC,CASSLGAGRETQYF
TRBD1,-,TRBJ1-2,TRBV19,TGTGCCAGTAGCCTCCGGGACAGGGTAGGCTACACCTTC,CASSLRDRVGYTF
-,-,TRBJ2-2,TRBV13,TGTGCCAGCAGCCCAGACAGGCCGAACACCGGGGAGCTGTTTTTT,CASSPDRPNTGELFF
TRBD2,-,TRBJ2-4,TRBV18,TGTGCCAGCTCACCTCTACCTACCGGGACTAGCGGGAGCGGGACCAAAAACATTCAGTACTTC,CASSPLPTGTSGSGTKNIQYF
TRBD2,-,TRBJ2-7,TRBV4-2,TGTGCCAGCAGCCACAACCCGGGACTAGCGGGATTCGACGAGCAGTACTTC,CASSHNPGLAGFDEQYF
TRBD2,-,TRBJ2-3,TRBV29-1,TGCAGCGTTGGGACTAGCGGGGAGACAGATACGCAGTATTTT,CSVGTSGETDTQYF
-,-,TRBJ2-1,TRBV5-1,TGCGCCAGCAGCCCCGGACAGAAACCCAATGAGCAGTTCTTC,CASSPGQKPNEQFF
TRBD2,-,TRBJ2-5,TRBV2,TGTGCCAGCAGCCGGACTAGCGGGAGCGAGACCCAGTACTTC,CASSRTSGSETQYF
-,-,TRBJ1-4,TRBV3-1/TRBV3-2,TGTGCCAGCAGCCAATTCCGGGACACGAATGAAAAACTGTTTTTT,CASSQFRDTNEKLFF
-,-,TRBJ1-5,TRBV7-9,TGTGCCAGCAGCTACGAGAGCAATCAGCCCCAGCATTTT,CASSYESNQPQHF
-,-,TRBJ2-2,TRBV30,TGTGCCTGGAGTGTATCGGGTAGTGGGGAGCTGTTTTTT,CAWSVSGSGELFF
-,-,TRBJ1-2,TRBV2,TGTGCCATCGAAGGGGATCCCCTCTATGGCTACACCTTC,CAIEGDPLYGYTF
-,-,TRBJ1-5,TRBV7-9,TGTGCCAGCAGCTTTAACTGGACACTCAATCAGCCCCAGCATTTT,CASSFNWTLNQPQHF
-,-,TRBJ2-5,TRBV30,TGTGCCTGGAGTTGGGGGGAAGAGACCCAGTACTTC,CAWSWGEETQYF
-,-,TRBJ1-5,TRBV27,TGTGCCAGCAGTTTTCTACCACAGGGTATCAATCAGCCCCAGCATTTT,CASSFLPQGINQPQHF
TRBD1,-,TRBJ2-2,TRBV5-1,TGCGCCAGCAGCATACCCGGGACAGCGAGCATCAGGGAGCTGTTTTTT,CASSIPGTASIRELFF
-,-,TRBJ1-3,TRBV7-7,TGTGCCAGCAGCCCCCGCCCAGGGTACGGAAACACCATATATTTT,CASSPRPGYGNTIYF
-,-,TRBJ2-7,TRBV2,TGTGCCAGCAGCCTCTATCGGGATTCCAACGAGCAGTACTTC,CASSLYRDSNEQYF
-,-,TRBJ2-6,TRBV6-6,TGTGCCAGCAGGAGGGCCTCTGGGGCCAACGTCCTGACTTTC,CASRRASGANVLTF
-,-,TRBJ2-3,TRBV7-8,TGTGCCAGCAGCGGGCGCGGGGGCACAGATACGCAGTATTTT,CASSGRGGTDTQYF
TRBD2,-,TRBJ2-5,TRBV11-3,TGTGCCAGCAGCCCGGGGGGGCAGGCCCAAGAGACCCAGTACTTC,CASSPGGQAQETQYF
-,once,TRBJ1-5,TRBV27,TGTGCCAGCGGGAGCCCTTATAGCAATCAGCCCCAGCATTTT,CASGSPYSNQPQHF
-,-,TRBJ1-1,TRBV6-5,TGTGCCAGCAGTTATATTCAGGGGGAAGCTTTCTTT,CASSYIQGEAFF
-,-,TRBJ2-5,TRBV10-3,TGTGCCATTGGACAGTACCAAGAGACCCAGTACTTC,CAIGQYQETQYF
-,-,TRBJ1-5,TRBV2,TGTGCCAGCAGTGAAATCCAGGTTAGCAATCAGCCCCAGCATTTT,CASSEIQVSNQPQHF
-,few,TRBJ1-2,TRBV6-5,TGTGCCAGCAGCTCGACAGGACCATATGGCTACACCTTC,CASSSTGPYGYTF
-,-,TRBJ1-4,TRBV5-1,TGCGCCAGCAGCTTGGCGGGTATAGGTGAAAAACTGTTTTTT,CASSLAGIGEKLFF
TRBD1,-,TRBJ1-1,TRBV5-1,TGCGCCAGCAGGGCAGGACAGGGATTAATTGACACTGAAGCTTTCTTT,CASRAGQGLIDTEAFF
-,-,TRBJ2-3,TRBV18,TGTGCCAGCTCACCACCTATAGACAAAAGCACAGATACGCAGTATTTT,CASSPPIDKSTDTQYF
TRBD1,once,TRBJ2-2,TRBV19,TGTGCCAGTAGCCGGGACAGGGAACCCGGGGAGCTGTTTTTT,CASSRDREPGELFF
TRBD1,few,TRBJ1-6,TRBV7-6,TGTGCCAGCAGCTTAGGTGGGACAGACAATTCACCCCTCCACTTT,CASSLGGTDNSPLHF
-,-,TRBJ1-5,TRBV27,TGTGCCAGCAACCTAGACCAGGGTAATCAGCCCCAGCATTTT,CASNLDQGNQPQHF
-,-,TRBJ1-2,TRBV18,TGTGCCAGCTCACCAGGCCCCCGGGTCGGCTACACCTTC,CASSPGPRVGYTF
-,-,TRBJ1-5,TRBV6-5,TGTGCCAGCAGAAATTTTAGATCGCATCAGCCCCAGCATTTT,CASRNFRSHQPQHF
TRBD2,-,TRBJ2-3,TRBV2,TGTGCCAGCAGCGGGACTAGCGGGAGGGAAACGCAGTATTTT,CASSGTSGRETQYF
TRBD1,-,TRBJ2-1,TRBV4-1,TGCGCCAGCAGCCAATTCCGGGACAGGGGCTACAATGAGCAGTTCTTC,CASSQFRDRGYNEQFF
TRBD1,-,TRBJ2-1,TRBV7-9,TGTGCCAGCAGCCCGCGACAGGGAACTTACAATGAGCAGTTCTTC,CASSPRQGTYNEQFF
-,few,TRBJ2-2,TRBV20-1,TGCAGTGCTAGATCCAGGGCAGGGCTGTTTTTT,CSARSRAGLFF
TRBD1,-,TRBJ2-5,TRBV9,TGTGCCAGCAGCGTAGGGGGGACAGGGGGCCGAGAGACCCAGTACTTC,CASSVGGTGGRETQYF
-,-,TRBJ1-1,TRBV6-5,TGTGCCAGCAGTTACAGTCCCCGTGTATCAGGCGCTGAAGCTTTCTTT,CASSYSPRVSGAEAFF
-,-,TRBJ1-4,TRBV18,TGTGCCAGCTCACCGCCCTCCCCGGCGGATAATGAAAAACTGTTTTTT,CASSPPSPADNEKLFF
TRBD2,-,TRBJ2-2,TRBV18,TGTGCCAGCTCACCTACTAGCGGGCACAACACCGGGGAGCTGTTTTTT,CASSPTSGHNTGELFF
-,once,TRBJ2-7,TRBV11-2,TGTGCCAGCAGCCCTTTTTCCGAGCAGTACTTC,CASSPFSEQYF
TRBD1,-,TRBJ2-7,TRBV5-1,TGCGCCAGCAGCTCCCGGACAGGGGTACGCGACGAGCAGTACTTC,CASSSRTGVRDEQYF
-,-,TRBJ1-3,TRBV4-1,TGCGCCAGCAGCCAAGACCCCAGGGGATCAACTGGAAACACCATATATTTT,CASSQDPRGSTGNTIYF
-,-,TRBJ2-3,TRBV4-1,TGCGCCAGCAGCCATAAGCGGGCACGCACAGATACGCAGTATTTT,CASSHKRARTDTQYF
-,-,TRBJ2-2,TRBV7-8,TGTGCCAGCAGCTCTAGGAGTAGCGTGAACACCGGGGAGCTGTTTTTT,CASSSRSSVNTGELFF
-,-,TRBJ2-5,TRBV5-1,TGCGCCAGCAGCTTTCGAGTCCAAGAGACCCAGTACTTC,CASSFRVQETQYF
-,-,TRBJ2-3,TRBV5-1,TGCGCCAGCAGCCTCCCGAGCACAGATACGCAGTATTTT,CASSLPSTDTQYF
-,once,TRBJ1-1,TRBV2,TGTGCCAGCAGCTCACTTAAGAACACTGAAGCTTTCTTT,CASSSLKNTEAFF
-,-,TRBJ2-7,TRBV21-1,TGTGCCAGCCCCAAGCGTCAGAACTCCTACGAGCAGTACTTC,CASPKRQNSYEQYF
-,-,TRBJ1-1,TRBV18,TGTGCCAGCTCACCAATCGGGACACTAAACACTGAAGCTTTCTTT,CASSPIGTLNTEAFF
TRBD1,-,TRBJ1-4,TRBV2,TGTGCCAGCGCACGGCCGGGACAGGGAACGGGTGAAAAACTGTTTTTT,CASARPGQGTGEKLFF
-,-,TRBJ1-4,TRBV2,TGTGCCAGCAGTGTTGGACAGCGACTGTTTTTT,CASSVGQRLFF
TRBD1,-,TRBJ1-6,TRBV5-1,TGCGCCAGCAGGGCTCTAACAGGGGCGCCCGCTAATTCACCCCTCCACTTT,CASRALTGAPANSPLHF